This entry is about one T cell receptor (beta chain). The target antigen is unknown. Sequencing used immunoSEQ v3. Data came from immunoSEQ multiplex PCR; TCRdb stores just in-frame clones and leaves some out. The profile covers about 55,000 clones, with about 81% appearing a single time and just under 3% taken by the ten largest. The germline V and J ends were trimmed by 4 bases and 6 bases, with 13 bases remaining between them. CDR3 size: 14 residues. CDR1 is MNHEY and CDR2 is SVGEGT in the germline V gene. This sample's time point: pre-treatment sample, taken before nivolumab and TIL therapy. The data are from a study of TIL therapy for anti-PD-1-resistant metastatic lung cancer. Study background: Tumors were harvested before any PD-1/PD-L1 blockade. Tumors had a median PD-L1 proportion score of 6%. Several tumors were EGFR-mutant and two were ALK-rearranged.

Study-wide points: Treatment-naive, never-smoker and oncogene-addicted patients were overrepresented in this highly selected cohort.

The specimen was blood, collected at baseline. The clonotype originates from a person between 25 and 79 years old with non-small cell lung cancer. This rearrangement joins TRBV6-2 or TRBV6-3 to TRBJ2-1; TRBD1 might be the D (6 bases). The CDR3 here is CASSSGQPPNEQFF. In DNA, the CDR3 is TGTGCCAGCAGTTCAGGACAGCCCCCCAATGAGCAGTTCTTC.